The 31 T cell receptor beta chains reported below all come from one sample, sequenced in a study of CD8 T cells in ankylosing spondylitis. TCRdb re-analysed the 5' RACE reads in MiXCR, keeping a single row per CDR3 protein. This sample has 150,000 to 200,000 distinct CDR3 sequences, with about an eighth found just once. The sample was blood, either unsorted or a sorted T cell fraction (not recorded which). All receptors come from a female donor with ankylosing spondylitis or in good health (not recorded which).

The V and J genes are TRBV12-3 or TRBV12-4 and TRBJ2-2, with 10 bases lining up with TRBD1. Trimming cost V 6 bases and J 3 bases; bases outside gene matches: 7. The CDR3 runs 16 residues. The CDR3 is CASSPFGTGDTGELFF. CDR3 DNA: TGTGCCAGCAGCCCTTTCGGGACAGGGGACACCGGGGAGCTGTTTTTT.

CDR3 sequence (DNA): TGTGCCAGCAGCTTCCAACCTAGGGGTGAAGCTTTCTTT. Protein sequence: CASSFQPRGEAFF. The rearrangement uses TRBV7-2 and TRBJ1-1; D may be TRBD1 (5 bases). V was shortened by 3 bases and J by 7 bases, with 12 bases between the two germline ends. CDR3 size: 13 residues. Germline CDR1 SGHTA, CDR2 FQGNSA.

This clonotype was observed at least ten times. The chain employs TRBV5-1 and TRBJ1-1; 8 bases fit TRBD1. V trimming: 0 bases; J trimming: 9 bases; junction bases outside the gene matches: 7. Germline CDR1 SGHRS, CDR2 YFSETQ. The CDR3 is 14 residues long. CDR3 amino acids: CASSLAQGALQAFF. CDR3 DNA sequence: TGCGCCAGCAGCTTGGCCCAGGGGGCTCTCCAAGCTTTCTTT. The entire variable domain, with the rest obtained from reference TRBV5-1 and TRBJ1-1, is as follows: KAGVTQTPRYLIKTRGQQVTLSCSPISGHRSVSWYQQTPGQGLQFLFEYFSETQRNKGNFPGRFSGRQFSNSRSEMNVSTLELGDSALYLCASSLAQGALQAFFGQGTRLTVV.

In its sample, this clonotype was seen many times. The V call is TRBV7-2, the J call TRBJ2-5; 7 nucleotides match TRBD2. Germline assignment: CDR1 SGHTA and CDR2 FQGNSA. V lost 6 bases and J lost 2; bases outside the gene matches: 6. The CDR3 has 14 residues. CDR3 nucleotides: TGTGCCAGCAGTGGGAGGGCCCTACAAGAGACCCAGTACTTC. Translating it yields CASSGRALQETQYF.

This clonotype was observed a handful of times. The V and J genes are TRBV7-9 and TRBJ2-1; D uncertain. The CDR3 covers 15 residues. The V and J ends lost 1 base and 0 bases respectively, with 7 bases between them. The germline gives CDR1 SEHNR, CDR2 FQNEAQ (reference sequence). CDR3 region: CASSLVVSSYNEQFF. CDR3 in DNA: TGTGCCAGCAGCTTAGTTGTGAGCTCCTACAATGAGCAGTTCTTC.

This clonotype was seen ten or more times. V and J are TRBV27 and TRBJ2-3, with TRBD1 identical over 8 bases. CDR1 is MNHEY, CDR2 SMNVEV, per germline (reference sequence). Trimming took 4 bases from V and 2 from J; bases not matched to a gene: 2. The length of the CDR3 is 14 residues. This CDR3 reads CASSWTGFTDTQYF. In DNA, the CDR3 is TGTGCCAGCAGTTGGACAGGGTTCACAGATACGCAGTATTTT.

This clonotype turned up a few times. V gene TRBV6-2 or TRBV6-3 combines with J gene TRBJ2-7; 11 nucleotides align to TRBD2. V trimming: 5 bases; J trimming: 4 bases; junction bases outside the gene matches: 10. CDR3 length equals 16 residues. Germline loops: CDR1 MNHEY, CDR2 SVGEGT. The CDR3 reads CASSPLGLAGLYEQYF. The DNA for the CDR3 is TGTGCCAGCAGTCCCCTAGGACTAGCGGGCCTATACGAGCAGTACTTC.

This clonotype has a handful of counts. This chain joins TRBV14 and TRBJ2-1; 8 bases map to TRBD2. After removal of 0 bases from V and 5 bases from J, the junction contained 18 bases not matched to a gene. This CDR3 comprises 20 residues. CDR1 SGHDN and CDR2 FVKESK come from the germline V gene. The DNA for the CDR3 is TGTGCCAGCAGCCAAGATGCGTGGGGTTCAGCGGGAGAGGGTAACAATGAGCAGTTCTTC. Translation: CASSQDAWGSAGEGNNEQFF.

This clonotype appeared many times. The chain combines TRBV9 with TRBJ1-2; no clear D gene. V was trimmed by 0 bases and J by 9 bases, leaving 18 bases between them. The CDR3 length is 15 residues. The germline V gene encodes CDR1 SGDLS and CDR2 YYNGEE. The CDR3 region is CASSVVPGMSDRYTF. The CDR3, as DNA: TGTGCCAGCAGCGTAGTACCGGGAATGTCAGATCGCTACACCTTC.

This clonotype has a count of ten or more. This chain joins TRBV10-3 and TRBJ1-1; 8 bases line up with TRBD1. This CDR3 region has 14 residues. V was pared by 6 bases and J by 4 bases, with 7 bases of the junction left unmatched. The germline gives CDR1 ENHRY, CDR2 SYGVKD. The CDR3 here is CAIRIQGDGTEAFF. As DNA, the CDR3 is TGTGCCATCAGGATACAGGGGGACGGCACTGAAGCTTTCTTT.

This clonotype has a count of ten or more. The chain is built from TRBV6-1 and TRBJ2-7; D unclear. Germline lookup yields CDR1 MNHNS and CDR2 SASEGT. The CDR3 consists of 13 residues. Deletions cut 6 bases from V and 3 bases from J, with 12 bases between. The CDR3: CASRVGSDYEQYF. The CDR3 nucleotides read TGTGCCAGCAGGGTTGGTTCGGACTACGAGCAGTACTTC.

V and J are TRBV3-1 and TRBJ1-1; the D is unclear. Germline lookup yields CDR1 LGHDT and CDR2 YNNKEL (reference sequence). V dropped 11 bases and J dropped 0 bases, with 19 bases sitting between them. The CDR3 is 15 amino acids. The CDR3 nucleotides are TGTGCCTGCACCCAGAGACGGCCCATGAACACTGAAGCTTTCTTT. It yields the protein CACTQRRPMNTEAFF.

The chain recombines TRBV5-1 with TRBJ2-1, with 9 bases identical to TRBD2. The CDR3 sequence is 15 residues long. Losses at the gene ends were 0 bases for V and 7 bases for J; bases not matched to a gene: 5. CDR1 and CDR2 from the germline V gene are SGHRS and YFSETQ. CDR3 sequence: CASSLALAGVNEQFF. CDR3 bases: TGCGCCAGCAGCTTGGCCTTAGCGGGAGTTAATGAGCAGTTCTTC.

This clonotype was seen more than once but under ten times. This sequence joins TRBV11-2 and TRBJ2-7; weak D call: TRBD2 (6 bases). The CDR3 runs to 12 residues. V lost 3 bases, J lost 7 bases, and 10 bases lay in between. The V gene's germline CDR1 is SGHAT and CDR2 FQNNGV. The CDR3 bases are TGTGCCAGCAGCTTGGAGGGAGAGGAGCAGTACTTC. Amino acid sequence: CASSLEGEEQYF. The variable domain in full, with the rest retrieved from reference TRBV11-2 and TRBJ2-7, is EAGVAQSPRYKIIEKRQSVAFWCNPISGHATLYWYQQILGQGPKLLIQFQNNGVVDDSQLPKDRFSAERLKGVDSTLKIQPAKLEDSAVYLCASSLEGEEQYFGPGTRLTVT.

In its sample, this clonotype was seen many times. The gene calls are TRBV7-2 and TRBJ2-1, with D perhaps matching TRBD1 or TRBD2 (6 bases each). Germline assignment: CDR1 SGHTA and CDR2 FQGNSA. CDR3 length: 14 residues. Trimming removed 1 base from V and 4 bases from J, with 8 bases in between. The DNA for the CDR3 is TGTGCCAGCAGCTTAGTAGGGGGGTACAATGAGCAGTTCTTC. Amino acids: CASSLVGGYNEQFF.

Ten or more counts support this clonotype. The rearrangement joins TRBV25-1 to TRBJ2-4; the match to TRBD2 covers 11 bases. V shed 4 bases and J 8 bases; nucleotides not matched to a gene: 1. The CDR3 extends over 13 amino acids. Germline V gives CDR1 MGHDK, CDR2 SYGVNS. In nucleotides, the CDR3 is TGTGCCAGCAGTGTAGCGGGAGGGGACATTCAGTACTTC. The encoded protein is CASSVAGGDIQYF.

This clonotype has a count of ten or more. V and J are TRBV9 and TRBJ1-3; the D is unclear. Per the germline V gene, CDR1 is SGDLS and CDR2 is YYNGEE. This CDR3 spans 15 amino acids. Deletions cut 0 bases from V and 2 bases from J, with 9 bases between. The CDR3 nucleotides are TGTGCCAGCAGCGTAGCTGGTGTACCTGGAAACACCATATATTTT. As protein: CASSVAGVPGNTIYF.

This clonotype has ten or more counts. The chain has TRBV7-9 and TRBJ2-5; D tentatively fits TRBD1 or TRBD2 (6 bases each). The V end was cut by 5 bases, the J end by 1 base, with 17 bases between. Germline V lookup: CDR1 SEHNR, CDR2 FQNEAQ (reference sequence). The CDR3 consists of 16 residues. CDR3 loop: CASSPARGLGQETQYF. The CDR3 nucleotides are TGTGCCAGCAGCCCGGCACGGGGGCTCGGCCAAGAGACCCAGTACTTC.

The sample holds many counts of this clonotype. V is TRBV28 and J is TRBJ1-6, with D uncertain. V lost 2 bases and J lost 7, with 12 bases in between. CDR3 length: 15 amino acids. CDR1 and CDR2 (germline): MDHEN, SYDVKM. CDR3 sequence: CASSLRNTKNSPLHF. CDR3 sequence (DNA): TGTGCCAGCAGTTTAAGGAACACGAAAAATTCACCCCTCCACTTT.

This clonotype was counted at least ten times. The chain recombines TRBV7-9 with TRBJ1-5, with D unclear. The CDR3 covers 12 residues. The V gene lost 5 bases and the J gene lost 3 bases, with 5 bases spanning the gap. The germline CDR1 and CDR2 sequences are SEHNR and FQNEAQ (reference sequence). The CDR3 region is CASSHNNQPQHF. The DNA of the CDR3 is TGTGCCAGCAGCCATAACAATCAGCCCCAGCATTTT.

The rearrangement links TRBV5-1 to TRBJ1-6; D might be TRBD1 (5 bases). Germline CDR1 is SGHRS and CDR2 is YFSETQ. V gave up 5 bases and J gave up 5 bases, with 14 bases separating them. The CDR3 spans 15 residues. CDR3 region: CASRPPEGNNSPLHF. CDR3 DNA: TGCGCCAGCAGGCCCCCGGAGGGGAATAATTCACCCCTCCACTTT. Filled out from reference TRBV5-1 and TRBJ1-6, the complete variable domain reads KAGVTQTPRYLIKTRGQQVTLSCSPISGHRSVSWYQQTPGQGLQFLFEYFSETQRNKGNFPGRFSGRQFSNSRSEMNVSTLELGDSALYLCASRPPEGNNSPLHFGNGTRLTVT.

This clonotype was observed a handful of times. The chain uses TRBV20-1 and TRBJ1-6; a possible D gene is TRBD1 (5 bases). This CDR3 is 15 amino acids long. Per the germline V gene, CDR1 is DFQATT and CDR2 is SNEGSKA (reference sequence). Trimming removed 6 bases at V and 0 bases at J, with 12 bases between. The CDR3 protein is CSARIQDSYNSPLHF. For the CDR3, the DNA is TGCAGTGCCAGAATACAGGACTCCTATAATTCACCCCTCCACTTT.

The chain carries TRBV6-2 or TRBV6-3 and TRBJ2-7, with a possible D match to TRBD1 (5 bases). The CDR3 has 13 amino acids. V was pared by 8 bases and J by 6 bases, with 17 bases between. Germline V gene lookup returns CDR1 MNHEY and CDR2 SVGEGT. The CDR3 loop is CASSKGAKGEQYF. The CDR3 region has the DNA TGTGCCAGCTCCAAAGGGGCCAAAGGCGAGCAGTACTTC.

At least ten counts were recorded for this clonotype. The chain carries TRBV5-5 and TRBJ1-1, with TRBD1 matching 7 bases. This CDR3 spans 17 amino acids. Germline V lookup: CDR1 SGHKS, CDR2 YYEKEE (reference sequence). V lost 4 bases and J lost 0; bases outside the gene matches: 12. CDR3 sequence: CASSPLGTARMNTEAFF. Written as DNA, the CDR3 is TGTGCCAGCAGCCCTCTCGGGACAGCACGGATGAACACTGAAGCTTTCTTT. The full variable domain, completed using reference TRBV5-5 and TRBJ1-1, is DAGVTQSPTHLIKTRGQQVTLRCSPISGHKSVSWYQQVLGQGPQFIFQYYEKEERGRGNFPDRFSARQFPNYSSELNVNALLLGDSALYLCASSPLGTARMNTEAFFGQGTRLTVV.

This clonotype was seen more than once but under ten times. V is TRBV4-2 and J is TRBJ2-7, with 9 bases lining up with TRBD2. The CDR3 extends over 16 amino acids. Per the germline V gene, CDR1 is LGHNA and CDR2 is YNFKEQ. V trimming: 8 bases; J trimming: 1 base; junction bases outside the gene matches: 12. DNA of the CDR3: TGTGCCAGCTCCAGGGGACTAGCATATGATTCCTACGAGCAGTACTTC. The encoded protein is CASSRGLAYDSYEQYF.

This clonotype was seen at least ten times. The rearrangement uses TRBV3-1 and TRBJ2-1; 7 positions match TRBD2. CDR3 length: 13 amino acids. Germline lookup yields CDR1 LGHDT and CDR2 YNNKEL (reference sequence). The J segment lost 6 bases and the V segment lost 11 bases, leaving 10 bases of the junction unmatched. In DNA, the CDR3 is TGTGCCGGATCGACAGCGGGAACCAATGAGCAGTTCTTC. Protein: CAGSTAGTNEQFF.

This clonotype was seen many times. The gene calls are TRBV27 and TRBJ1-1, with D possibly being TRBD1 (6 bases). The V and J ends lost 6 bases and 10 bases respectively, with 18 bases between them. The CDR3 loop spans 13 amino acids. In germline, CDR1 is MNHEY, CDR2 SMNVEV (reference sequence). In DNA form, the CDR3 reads TGTGCCAGCAGACCCTGGGGGGCAGATGGAGCTTTCTTT. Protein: CASRPWGADGAFF.

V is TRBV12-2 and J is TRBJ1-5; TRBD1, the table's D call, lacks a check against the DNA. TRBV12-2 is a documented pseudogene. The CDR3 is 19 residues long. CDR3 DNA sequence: TGTGCAAGTCGCTTACCCGCGGTCCAATCTGGGGACAGAGTTCTGCCCCAGCATTTT. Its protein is CASRLPAVQSGDRVLPQHF.

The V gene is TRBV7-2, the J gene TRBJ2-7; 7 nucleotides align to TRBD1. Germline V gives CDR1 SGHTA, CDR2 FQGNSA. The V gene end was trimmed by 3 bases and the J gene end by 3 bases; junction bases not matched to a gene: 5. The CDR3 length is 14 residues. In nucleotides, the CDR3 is TGTGCCAGCAGCTTTCGACAGGGTTTCTACGAGCAGTACTTC. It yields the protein CASSFRQGFYEQYF. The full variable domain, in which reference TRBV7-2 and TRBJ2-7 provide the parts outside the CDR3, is GAGVSQSPSNKVTEKGKDVELRCDPISGHTALYWYRQSLGQGLEFLIYFQGNSAPDKSGLPSDRFSAERTGGSVSTLTIQRTQQEDSAVYLCASSFRQGFYEQYFGPGTRLTVT.

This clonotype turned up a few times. The CDR3 reads CASSPGQINDYGYTF. The DNA for the CDR3 is TGCGCCAGCAGCCCGGGACAGATCAACGACTATGGCTACACCTTC. The chain joins TRBV5-1 to TRBJ1-2; TRBD1 aligns across 7 bases. Trimming removed 4 bases from V and 3 bases from J; junction bases left unmatched: 9. The CDR3 extends over 15 amino acids. The germline CDR1 and CDR2 sequences are SGHRS and YFSETQ.

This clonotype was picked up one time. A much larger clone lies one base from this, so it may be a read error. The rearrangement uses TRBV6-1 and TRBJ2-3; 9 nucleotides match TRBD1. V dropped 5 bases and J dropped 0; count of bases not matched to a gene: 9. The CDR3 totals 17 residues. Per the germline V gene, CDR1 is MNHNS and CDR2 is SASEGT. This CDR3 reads CASSIRLGQGSTDTQYF. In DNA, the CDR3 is TGTGCCAGCAGTATAAGACTGGGACAGGGTAGCACAGATACGCAGTATTTT.